This T cell receptor (beta chain) was retrieved from a study of radiation and T cells in renal cell carcinoma. General study points: Top tumor clonotypes rose in blood 2 weeks post-radiation, then contracted.

Sequencing was performed with immunoSEQ multiplex PCR; in TCRdb, only in-frame clones are kept and a portion is missing. There are about 140,000 clones in the sample; over 80% occur only once, and 20% to 25% lies in the top ten. This sample's time point: baseline pretreatment blood. Treatment indicated: 15 Gy SBRT to primary tumor, nephrectomy 4 weeks later. Radiation-treated patients gave blood at baseline, week 2 and week 4. About this clone itself: The antigen is not known.

This TCR was recovered from a woman aged 50 to 65 with renal cell carcinoma. The material sequenced was blood, taken from a patient whose treatment included radiotherapy and nephrectomy.

Here the CDR3 DNA reads TGTGCCAGCAGCCAAGGGGACAGATTAAGACAAGAGACCCAGTACTTC. It specifies CASSQGDRLRQETQYF. The chain combines TRBV4-2 with TRBJ2-5, with 7 bases matching TRBD1. The J segment lost 2 bases and the V segment lost 1 base, leaving 7 bases of the junction unmatched. CDR3 length equals 16 residues. Per the germline V gene, CDR1 is LGHNA and CDR2 is YNFKEQ.